The clone carrying this T cell receptor beta chain was counted a single time. Its antigen is as yet unknown. With survey level as its setting, the immunoSEQ assay was v3.0. Assay: immunoSEQ multiplex PCR; the TCRdb copy retains only in-frame clones and omits some. The sample records tens of thousands of clones, 75% to 85% being singletons. This entry is derived from a study of long-term antiretroviral therapy in people with HIV. The study's findings and limits: Across all time points, the repertoire was dominated by clones that expanded before ART.

The CDR3 length is 20 residues. V was clipped by 4 bases and J by 0 bases; unmatched bases: 17. Every participant with HIV received treatment in the United States. This clonotype originated in a middle-aged man with HIV. The gene calls are TRBV5-3 and TRBJ1-5; 9 nucleotides align to TRBD1. TRBV5-3 is an open reading frame, and its role is uncertain. The starting material was unsorted PBMCs, obtained 0.3 years after starting antiretroviral therapy. The chain's CDR3 is CARSPLGGTGKTYSNQPQHF. The CDR3 DNA is TGTGCCAGAAGCCCCCTCGGGGGGACAGGGAAGACTTATAGCAATCAGCCCCAGCATTTT.